The clone carrying this TCR beta chain was observed a handful of times. Its antigen remains unknown. This record belongs to a study of human T cells and chemical hapten exposure. Background on the study: In the roughly 25-week study, patients were dosed weekly with diphenylcyclopropenone on the scalp throughout. Study results and caveats: Versus controls, significantly more large CDR3 similarity clusters arose from expanded TCRs. TCRs at high frequency, those above 1 in 1000, did not change with DPC sensitization.

The CDR3 has 13 amino acids. V shed 5 bases and J shed 2 bases, with 9 bases lying between them. Per germline, CDR1 SGHTA and CDR2 FQGNSA. Stated time point: patch test 2, 6 weeks after DPC sensitization. Noted treatment: therapeutic diphenylcyclopropenone sensitization with weekly scalp DPC. Unfractionated whole blood was the source from which total RNA was extracted. TCRdb re-derived calls from the RACE reads in MiXCR, one entry per CDR3 protein. The repertoire has 35,000 to 55,000 distinct CDR3 sequences, 9.6% of them found once; the top ten carry 14%. This chain connects TRBV7-2 to TRBJ2-5; D may correspond to TRBD1 or TRBD2 (5 bases each). This sequence was found in a woman in her thirties with alopecia areata. Some clones in this sample may be carry-over from other donors' samples. Here the sequenced sample was whole blood, taken in connection with sensitization to the hapten diphenylcyclopropenone (DPC). Here the CDR3 reads CASSRGTQETQYF. CDR3 nucleotide sequence: TGTGCCAGCAGCCGAGGGACGCAAGAGACCCAGTACTTC.